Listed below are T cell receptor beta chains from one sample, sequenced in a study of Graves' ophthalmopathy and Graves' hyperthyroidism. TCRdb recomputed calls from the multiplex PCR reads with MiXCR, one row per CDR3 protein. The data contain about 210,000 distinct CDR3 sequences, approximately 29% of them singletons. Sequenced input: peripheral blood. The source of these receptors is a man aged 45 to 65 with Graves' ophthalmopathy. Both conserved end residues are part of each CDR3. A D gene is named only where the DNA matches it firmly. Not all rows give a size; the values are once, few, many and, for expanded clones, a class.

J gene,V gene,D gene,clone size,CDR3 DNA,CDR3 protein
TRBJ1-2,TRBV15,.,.,TGTGCCACCAGCAGAGCCACGGGAGTCAACTATGGCTACACCTTC,CATSRATGVNYGYTF
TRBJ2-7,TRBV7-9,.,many,TGTGCCAGCAGCCTACTGACGAGGGAGCAGTACTTC,CASSLLTREQYF
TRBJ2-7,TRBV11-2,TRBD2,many,TGTGCCAGCAGCGGTCTTGGCGGGAGGCCCTCCTACGAGCAGTACTTC,CASSGLGGRPSYEQYF
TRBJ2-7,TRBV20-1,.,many,TGCAGTGCTAGAGTTGAAGAACGGTTCGGAGGGCAGTACTTC,CSARVEERFGGQYF
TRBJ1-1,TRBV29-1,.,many,TGCAGCGTTGACCCTTCGACAGCCCCGAACACTGAAGCTTTCTTT,CSVDPSTAPNTEAFF
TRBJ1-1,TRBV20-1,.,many,TGCAGTGCCAGGCAGCAGGGATTCGGCACTGAAGCTTTCTTT,CSARQQGFGTEAFF
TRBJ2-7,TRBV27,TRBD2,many,TGTGCCAGCAACCCTAGCGGGGGCAAACTTTACGAGCAGTACTTC,CASNPSGGKLYEQYF
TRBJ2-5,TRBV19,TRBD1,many,TGTGCCAGTAGTACTCCACAGGGGGCGGCAGAGACCCAGTACTTC,CASSTPQGAAETQYF
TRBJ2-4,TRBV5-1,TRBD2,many,TGCGCCAGCAGCGGGGGACTAGCGGGACAGGGAGACATTCAGTACTTC,CASSGGLAGQGDIQYF
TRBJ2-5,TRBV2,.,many,TGTGCCAGCAGTGAAGTGGGGTGGGGTACAAGTTACCAAGAGACCCAGTACTTC,CASSEVGWGTSYQETQYF
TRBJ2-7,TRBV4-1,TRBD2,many,TGCGCCAGCAGACCCCTCGGACTAGCGGCCTACGAGCAGTACTTC,CASRPLGLAAYEQYF
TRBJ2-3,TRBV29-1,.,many,TGCAGCGTTGTGGGCGGAAACACAGATACGCAGTATTTT,CSVVGGNTDTQYF
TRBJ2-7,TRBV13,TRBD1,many,TGTGCCAGCAGCCAGAGGGGGCGCGACTACGAGCAGTACTTC,CASSQRGRDYEQYF
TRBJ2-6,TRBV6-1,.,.,TGTGCCAGCAGTAGAGACTCGGCTGGGGCCAACGTCCTGACTTTC,CASSRDSAGANVLTF
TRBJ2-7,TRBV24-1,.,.,TGTGCCACCAGTGACCCAGGGACCACACCCTACGAGCAGTACTTC,CATSDPGTTPYEQYF
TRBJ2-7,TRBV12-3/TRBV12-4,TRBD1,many,TGTGCCAGCAGTTGGACAGGGACCTACGAGCAGTACTTC,CASSWTGTYEQYF
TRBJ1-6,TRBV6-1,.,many,TGTGCCAGCAGACAGACAGGTCGGGAATTTCCACCCCTCCACTTT,CASRQTGREFPPLHF
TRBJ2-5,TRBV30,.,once,TGTGCCTGGAGTGTAAAGGGGCGTCAAGAGACCCAGTACTTC,CAWSVKGRQETQYF
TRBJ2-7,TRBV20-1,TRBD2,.,TGCAGTGCTAGGCGGGAGGGCCCCTACGAGCAGTACTTC,CSARREGPYEQYF
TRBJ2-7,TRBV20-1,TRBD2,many,TGCAGTGCTACCCACCTCGCGGGAGGCTCCTACGAGCAGTACTTC,CSATHLAGGSYEQYF
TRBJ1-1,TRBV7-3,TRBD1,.,TGTGCCAGCAGCTCCCGACAGGGTGAGAAGGCTTTCTTT,CASSSRQGEKAFF
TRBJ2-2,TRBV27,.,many,TGTGCCAGCTTGAAGAACACCGGGGAGCTGTTTTTT,CASLKNTGELFF
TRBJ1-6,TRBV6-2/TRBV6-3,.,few,TGTGCCAGCAGGATACAGGCTGATAATTCACCCCTCCACTTT,CASRIQADNSPLHF
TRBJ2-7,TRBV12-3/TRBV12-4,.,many,TGTGCCAGCAGTTTAGGGTCCGAGCAGTACTTC,CASSLGSEQYF
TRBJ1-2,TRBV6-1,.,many,TGTGCCAGCAGTCCCTTACTGGGGGGAGAGTATGGCTACACCTTC,CASSPLLGGEYGYTF
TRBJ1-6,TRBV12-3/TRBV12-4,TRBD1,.,TGTGCCAGCAGCCCTACCGGGACAGCAGCATCACCCCTCCACTTT,CASSPTGTAASPLHF
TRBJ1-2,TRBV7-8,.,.,TGTGCCAGCAGCCCGACGGCTTCCAGCTATGGCTACACCTTC,CASSPTASSYGYTF
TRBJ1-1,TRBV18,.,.,TGTGCCAGCTCACCACCGGAGGGGGGTAACACTGAAGCTTTCTTT,CASSPPEGGNTEAFF
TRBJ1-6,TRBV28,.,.,TGTGCCAGCAGCTCGAGACGACAGAGGGAAAATAATTCACCCCTCCACTTT,CASSSRRQRENNSPLHF
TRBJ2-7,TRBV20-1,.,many,TGCAGTGCTGACGCCGCGGGACGGGATTCCTACGAGCAGTACTTC,CSADAAGRDSYEQYF
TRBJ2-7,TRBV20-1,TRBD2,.,TGCAGTGCTAGAGATCGGGTCCTAGCGGGAGCGACCTACGAGCAGTACTTC,CSARDRVLAGATYEQYF
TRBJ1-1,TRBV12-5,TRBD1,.,TGTGCTAGTGGTTTGGGGACAGGAGCGAACACTGAAGCTTTCTTT,CASGLGTGANTEAFF
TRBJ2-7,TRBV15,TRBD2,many,TGTGCCACCAGCATCAACCCCGAGACTAGCGAATACTACGAGCAGTACTTC,CATSINPETSEYYEQYF
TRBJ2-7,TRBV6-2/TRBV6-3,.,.,TGTGCCAGCAGCGTAAATCAGTGGGACTTCCCCTACGAGCAGTACTTC,CASSVNQWDFPYEQYF
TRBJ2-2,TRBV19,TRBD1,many,TGTGCCAGTAGTTCCACCGGGACAGGGGGCTTCGGGGAGCTGTTTTTT,CASSSTGTGGFGELFF
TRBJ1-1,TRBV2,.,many,TGTGCCACCCAACCGCAGGGGAACACTGAAGCTTTCTTT,CATQPQGNTEAFF
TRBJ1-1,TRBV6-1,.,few,TGTGCCAGCAGTGAGATATCCGTCGACACTGAAGCTTTCTTT,CASSEISVDTEAFF
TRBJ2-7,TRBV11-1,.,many,TGTGCCAGCAGCTTAATCGGGGATTCCAACGAGCAGTACTTC,CASSLIGDSNEQYF
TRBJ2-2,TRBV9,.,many,TGTGCCAGCCACCCCACCGGGACCCCTTTAACCGGGGAGCTGTTTTTT,CASHPTGTPLTGELFF
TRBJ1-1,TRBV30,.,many,TGTGCCTGGAGGGACGGACTGAACACTGAAGCTTTCTTT,CAWRDGLNTEAFF
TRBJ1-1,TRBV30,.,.,TGTGCCTGGAGTAAGGTTCGCAGGGCGGACACTGAAGCTTTCTTT,CAWSKVRRADTEAFF
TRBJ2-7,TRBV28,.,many,TGTGCCAGCAGCTTAGGAGGGGCATCGCCCTCCTACGAGCAGTACTTC,CASSLGGASPSYEQYF
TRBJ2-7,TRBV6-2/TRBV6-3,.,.,TGTGCCAGCAGACCAAGGTCGGGGCTAAGGAGGGACGAGCAGTACTTC,CASRPRSGLRRDEQYF
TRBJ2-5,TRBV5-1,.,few,TGCGCCAGCAGCTGGAAACAAACCCAAGAGACCCAGTACTTC,CASSWKQTQETQYF
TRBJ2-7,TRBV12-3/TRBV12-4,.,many,TGTGCCAGCAAGACAAATGGGGTTGGAGAGCAGTACTTC,CASKTNGVGEQYF
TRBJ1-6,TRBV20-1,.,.,TGCAGTGCTAATAAACAGGGAGTTTCACCCCTCCACTTT,CSANKQGVSPLHF
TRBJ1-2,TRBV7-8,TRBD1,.,TGTGCCAGCAGCCCTTCCCGCTCGGGACAGGGATTAAGAGGCTACACCTTC,CASSPSRSGQGLRGYTF
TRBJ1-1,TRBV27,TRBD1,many,TGTGCCAGCATCACAGGGGCGAGGACTTTCTTT,CASITGARTFF
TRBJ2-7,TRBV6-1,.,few,TGTGCCAGCAGTGATCGGAGATACTACTCCTACGAGCAGTACTTC,CASSDRRYYSYEQYF
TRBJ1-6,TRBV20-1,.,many,TGCAGTGCTAGAGACCTAACAGCGTATAATTCACCCCTCCACTTT,CSARDLTAYNSPLHF
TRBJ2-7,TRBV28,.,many,TGTGCCAGCAGCAAATTCTACGAGCAGTACTTC,CASSKFYEQYF
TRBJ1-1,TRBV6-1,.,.,TGTGCCAGCAGGGGTCGAAGGAACACTGAAGCTTTCTTT,CASRGRRNTEAFF